This is a list of T cell receptor beta chains from one sample in a study of blood T cell repertoires in COVID-19. Clones were sequenced by immunoSEQ multiplex PCR, and TCRdb holds only the in-frame ones, with some missing. The data contain 200,000 or so clones, roughly 80% of them singletons. Sequenced sample: peripheral blood. These receptors were collected from a young man with active or convalescent COVID-19. Both conserved end residues are part of each CDR3. Each record gives: CDR3 length, V gene, clone size, J gene, D gene, CDR3 protein, CDR3 DNA. The D gene is left open where the match is weak. The size entry is marked missing in some rows and otherwise reads once, few, many or a size class.

15,TRBV28,-,TRBJ1-2,-,CATSRRDSVNYGYTF,TGTGCCACCAGTCGCCGGGACTCCGTTAACTATGGCTACACCTTC
17,TRBV5-6,-,TRBJ1-3,-,CASSLVQGPTSGNTIYF,TGTGCCAGCAGCTTGGTACAGGGACCCACCTCTGGAAACACCATATATTTT
17,TRBV24-1,-,TRBJ2-3,-,CATSDQHQTGRIPTLYF,TGTGCCACCAGTGATCAGCACCAGACAGGGAGGATCCCCACTCTATATTTT
17,TRBV27,-,TRBJ1-1,TRBD1,CASSPGTGAAWQTEAFF,TGTGCCAGCAGTCCCGGGACAGGGGCGGCATGGCAGACTGAAGCTTTCTTT
16,TRBV7-2,-,TRBJ2-1,TRBD2,CASSTQTSGGRNEQFF,TGTGCCAGCAGCACTCAGACTAGCGGGGGCCGCAATGAGCAGTTCTTC
15,TRBV28,-,TRBJ1-5,TRBD1,CASTPAGQIYQPQHF,TGTGCCAGCACCCCCGCGGGACAGATTTATCAGCCCCAGCATTTT
13,TRBV24-1,once,TRBJ2-7,-,CATGAPTSYEQYF,TGTGCCACGGGGGCGCCGACATCCTACGAGCAGTACTTC
16,TRBV20-1,-,TRBJ1-2,-,CSASFKAPGTNYGYTF,TGCAGTGCTAGTTTTAAGGCCCCGGGGACTAACTATGGCTACACCTTC
17,TRBV28,-,TRBJ2-3,-,CASSSGPGISGTDTQYF,TGTGCCAGCAGTTCCGGACCGGGGATCTCTGGCACAGATACGCAGTATTTT
15,TRBV15,-,TRBJ2-3,TRBD2,CATSRDSGGADTQYF,TGTGCCACCAGCAGAGATAGCGGGGGGGCAGATACGCAGTATTTT
16,TRBV27,-,TRBJ2-2,-,CASSFTGSSNTGELFF,TGTGCCAGCAGTTTTACTGGGAGTTCGAACACCGGGGAGCTGTTTTTT